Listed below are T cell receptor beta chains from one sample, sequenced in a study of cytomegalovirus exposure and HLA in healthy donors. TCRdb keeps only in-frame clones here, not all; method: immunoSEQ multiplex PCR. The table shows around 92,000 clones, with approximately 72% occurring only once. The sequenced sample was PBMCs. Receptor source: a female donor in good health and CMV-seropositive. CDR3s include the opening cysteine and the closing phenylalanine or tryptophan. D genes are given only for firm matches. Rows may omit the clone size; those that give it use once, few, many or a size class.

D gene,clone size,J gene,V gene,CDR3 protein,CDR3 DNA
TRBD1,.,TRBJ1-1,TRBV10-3,CANGRGDTEAFF,TGTGCCAACGGCAGGGGGGACACTGAAGCTTTCTTT
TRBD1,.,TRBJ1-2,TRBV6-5,CASSPGQGPNYGYTF,TGTGCCAGCAGCCCGGGACAGGGACCCAACTATGGCTACACCTTC
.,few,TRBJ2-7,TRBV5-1,CASSSGQIPSYEQYF,TGCGCCAGCAGCTCTGGACAGATACCGTCCTACGAGCAGTACTTC
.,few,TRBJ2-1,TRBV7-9,CASSLRPGVGEQFF,TGTGCCAGCAGCTTACGCCCCGGGGTCGGTGAGCAGTTCTTC
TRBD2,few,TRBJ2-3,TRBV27,CASSRQAGGPYTQYF,TGTGCCAGCAGTCGGCAAGCGGGGGGGCCTTATACGCAGTATTTT
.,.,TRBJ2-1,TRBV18,CASSTARGNEQFF,TGTGCCAGCTCAACAGCTAGGGGCAATGAGCAGTTCTTC
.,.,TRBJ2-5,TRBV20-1,CSAAKETQYF,TGCAGTGCTGCTAAAGAGACCCAGTACTTC
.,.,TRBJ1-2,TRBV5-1,CASSPRDFHIGGYTF,TGCGCCAGCAGCCCCCGGGACTTCCATATAGGGGGCTACACCTTC
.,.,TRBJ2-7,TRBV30,CAWRGSLGHEQYF,TGTGCCTGGAGAGGCAGTCTGGGCCACGAGCAGTACTTC
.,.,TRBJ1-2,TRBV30,CAWSPGNYGYTF,TGTGCCTGGAGTCCCGGGAATTATGGCTACACCTTC
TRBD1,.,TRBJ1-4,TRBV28,CASSLEGAGRNEKLFF,TGTGCCAGCAGTTTAGAGGGGGCTGGGCGAAATGAAAAACTGTTTTTT
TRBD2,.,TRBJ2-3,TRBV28,CASSFRPSGTDTQYF,TGTGCCAGCAGTTTCCGGCCTAGCGGGACAGATACGCAGTATTTT
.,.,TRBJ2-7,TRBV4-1,CASSLSGGGTGYEQYF,TGCGCCAGCAGCCTATCCGGCGGGGGAACAGGGTACGAGCAGTACTTC
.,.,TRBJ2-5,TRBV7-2,CASSLSPPETQYF,TGTGCCAGCAGCTTATCTCCCCCCGAGACCCAGTACTTC
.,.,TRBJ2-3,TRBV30,CAWSVPSLGTQYF,TGTGCCTGGAGTGTACCGTCACTTGGTACGCAGTATTTT
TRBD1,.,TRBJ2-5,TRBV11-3,CASSPGTGEETQYF,TGTGCCAGCAGCCCCGGGACAGGGGAAGAGACCCAGTACTTC